This paragraph covers one T cell receptor beta chain sequence. This sample stems from a study of cytomegalovirus exposure and HLA in healthy donors. V shed 5 bases, J shed 2 bases, and the junction held 4 bases outside the gene matches. Per the germline V gene, CDR1 is SNHLY and CDR2 is FYNNEI. The CDR3 runs to 15 residues. This table comes from immunoSEQ multiplex PCR, and its TCRdb copy is limited to in-frame clones, with some not included. The data show some 65,000 clones, around 97% seen once. The rearrangement joins TRBV2 to TRBJ1-5; TRBD1 matches at 9 bases. Sequencing used PBMCs. This clonotype originated in a man aged 18-30 years in good health and CMV-seronegative. The CDR3 region is CASSLQGAGNQPQHF. DNA of the CDR3: TGTGCCAGCAGTTTACAGGGGGCTGGCAATCAGCCCCAGCATTTT.